This T cell receptor (beta chain) is drawn from a study of blood T cell repertoires in COVID-19. Germline CDR1 is ENHRY and CDR2 is SYGVKD. The CDR3 spans 14 residues. As to this clone: Relative to the germline gene, one junction end is altered; a read error may explain this.

The protocol was immunoSEQ multiplex PCR, while the TCRdb copy is restricted to in-frame clones and leaves out a portion. The sample consists of 400,000 to 450,000 clones, approximately 91% of them appearing once. The sequence was collected from a woman between 35 and 50 years old with COVID-19, enrolled during active disease. This rearrangement joins TRBV10-3 to TRBJ1-3; 7 bases align to TRBD1. The sample comprised peripheral blood. The CDR3 loop is CAVRGTDSGNTIYF. As DNA, the CDR3 is TGTGCCGTCAGAGGGACAGACTCTGGAAACACCATATATTTT.